The entry that follows covers one T cell receptor beta chain sequence. This specimen belongs to a study of cytomegalovirus exposure and HLA in healthy donors. Primers: 60 Vbeta forward and 13 Jbeta reverse. Profiling relied on immunoSEQ multiplex PCR, and the TCRdb table lists in-frame clones only, not all of them. The table includes about 130,000 clones, around four fifths detected once. The receptor was isolated from a boy aged 10-17 years in good health and CMV-seronegative. Sequences were obtained from PBMCs.

The CDR3 bases are TGTGCCACCAGCAGAGATGGTTTGGTGGGAGAGTGGAATACGCAGTATTTT. Its translation: CATSRDGLVGEWNTQYF. This chain uses TRBV15 with TRBJ2-3; TRBD2 is a possible D gene (5 bases). This CDR3 has 17 residues. CDR1 LNHNV and CDR2 YYDKDF come from the germline V gene (reference sequence). Trimming took 0 bases from V and 7 from J, leaving 20 bases between them.